The present T cell receptor (beta chain) was sequenced within a study of cytomegalovirus exposure and HLA in healthy donors. Broader study findings: The study listed approximately 160 cytomegalovirus-associated TCR beta chains. An analysis was carried out later, and it reportedly showed fewer N-insertions in an Asian-associated ancestry cluster than the approximately 670-donor mean.

V was pared by 1 base and J by 1 base, with 13 bases between. The germline gives CDR1 SNHLY, CDR2 FYNNEI. The CDR3 length is 16 residues. Only a few counts were recorded for this clone. Its antigen remains unknown. The study ran its PCR with 60 Vbeta and 13 Jbeta primers. The repertoire was sequenced with immunoSEQ multiplex PCR; TCRdb's copy has only in-frame clones and lacks some. The table includes tens of thousands of clones, around 80% detected once. The receptor's source is a man aged 40-49 years in good health and CMV-seronegative. The specimen was PBMCs. This sequence joins TRBV2 and TRBJ1-1, with D unresolved. Written as DNA, the CDR3 is TGTGCCAGCAGTGAAGGGTTGGGCAGGAAGAACACTGAAGCTTTCTTT. Its translation: CASSEGLGRKNTEAFF. Full variable domain (missing parts from reference TRBV2 and TRBJ1-1): EPEVTQTPSHQVTQMGQEVILRCVPISNHLYFYWYRQILGQKVEFLVSFYNNEISEKSEIFDDQFSVERPDGSNFTLKIRSTKLEDSAMYFCASSEGLGRKNTEAFFGQGTRLTVV.